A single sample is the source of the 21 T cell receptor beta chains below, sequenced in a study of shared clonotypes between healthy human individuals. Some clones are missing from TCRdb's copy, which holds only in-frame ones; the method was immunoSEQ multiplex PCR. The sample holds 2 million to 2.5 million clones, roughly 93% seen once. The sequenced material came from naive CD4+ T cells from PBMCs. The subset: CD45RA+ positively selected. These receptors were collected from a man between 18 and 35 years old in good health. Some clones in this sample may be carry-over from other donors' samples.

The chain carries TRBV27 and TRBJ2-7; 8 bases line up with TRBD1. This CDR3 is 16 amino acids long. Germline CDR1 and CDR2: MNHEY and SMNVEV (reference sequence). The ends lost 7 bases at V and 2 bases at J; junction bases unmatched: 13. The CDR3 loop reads CASTDHSGQGAYEQYF. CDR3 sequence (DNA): TGTGCCAGCACCGACCATTCAGGACAGGGCGCCTACGAGCAGTACTTC.

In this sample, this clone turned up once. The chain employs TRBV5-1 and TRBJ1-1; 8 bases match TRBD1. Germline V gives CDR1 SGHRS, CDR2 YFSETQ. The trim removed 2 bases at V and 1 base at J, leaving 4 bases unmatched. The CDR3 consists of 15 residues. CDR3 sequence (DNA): TGCGCCAGCAGCTTAAGGGACAGGTGGAACACTGAAGCTTTCTTT. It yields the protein CASSLRDRWNTEAFF.

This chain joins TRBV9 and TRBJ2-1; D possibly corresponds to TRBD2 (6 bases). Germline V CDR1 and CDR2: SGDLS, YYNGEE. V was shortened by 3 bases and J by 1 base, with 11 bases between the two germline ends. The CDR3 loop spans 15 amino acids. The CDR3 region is CASSEGGGSYNEQFF. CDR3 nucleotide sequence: TGTGCCAGCAGCGAGGGCGGAGGGTCCTACAATGAGCAGTTCTTC.

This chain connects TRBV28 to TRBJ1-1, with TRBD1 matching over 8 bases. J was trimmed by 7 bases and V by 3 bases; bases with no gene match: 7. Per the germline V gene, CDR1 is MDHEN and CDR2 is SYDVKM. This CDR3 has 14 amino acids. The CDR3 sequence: CASSLMTGASEAFF. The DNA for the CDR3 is TGTGCCAGCAGTTTGATGACAGGGGCGAGTGAAGCTTTCTTT.

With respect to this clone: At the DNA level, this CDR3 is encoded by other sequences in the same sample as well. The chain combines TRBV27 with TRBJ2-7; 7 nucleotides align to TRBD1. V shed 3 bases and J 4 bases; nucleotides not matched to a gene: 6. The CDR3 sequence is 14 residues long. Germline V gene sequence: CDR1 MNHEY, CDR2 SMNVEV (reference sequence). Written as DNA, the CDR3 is TGTGCCAGCAGTTTTGGGCAGGGGGTGTACGAGCAGTACTTC. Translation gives CASSFGQGVYEQYF.

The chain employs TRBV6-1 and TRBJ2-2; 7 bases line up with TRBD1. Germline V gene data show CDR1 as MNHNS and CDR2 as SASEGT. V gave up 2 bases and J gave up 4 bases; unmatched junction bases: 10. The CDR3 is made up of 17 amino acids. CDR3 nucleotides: TGTGCCAGCAGTGAACAGACGAGGGGGCCGACCACCGGGGAGCTGTTTTTT. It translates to CASSEQTRGPTTGELFF.

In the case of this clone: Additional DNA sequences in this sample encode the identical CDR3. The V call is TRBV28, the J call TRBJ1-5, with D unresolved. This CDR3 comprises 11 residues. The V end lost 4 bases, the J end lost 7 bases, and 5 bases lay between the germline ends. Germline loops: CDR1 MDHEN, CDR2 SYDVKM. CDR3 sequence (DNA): TGTGCCAGCAGTTCTAGCCAGCCCCAGCATTTT. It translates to CASSSSQPQHF.

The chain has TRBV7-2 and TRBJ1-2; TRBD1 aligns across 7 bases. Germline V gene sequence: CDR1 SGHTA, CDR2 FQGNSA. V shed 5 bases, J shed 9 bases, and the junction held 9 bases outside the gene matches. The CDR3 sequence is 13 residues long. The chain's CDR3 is CASSTTGPGSYTF. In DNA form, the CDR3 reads TGTGCCAGCAGCACGACAGGGCCCGGGAGCTACACCTTC. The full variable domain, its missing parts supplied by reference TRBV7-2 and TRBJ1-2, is GAGVSQSPSNKVTEKGKDVELRCDPISGHTALYWYRQSLGQGLEFLIYFQGNSAPDKSGLPSDRFSAERTGGSVSTLTIQRTQQEDSAVYLCASSTTGPGSYTFGSGTRLTVV.

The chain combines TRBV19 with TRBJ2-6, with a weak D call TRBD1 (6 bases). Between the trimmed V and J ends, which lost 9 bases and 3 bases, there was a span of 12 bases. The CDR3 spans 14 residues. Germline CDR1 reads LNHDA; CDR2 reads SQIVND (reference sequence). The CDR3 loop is CASKTGFGANVLTF. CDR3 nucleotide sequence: TGTGCCAGCAAAACAGGGTTTGGGGCCAACGTCCTGACTTTC.

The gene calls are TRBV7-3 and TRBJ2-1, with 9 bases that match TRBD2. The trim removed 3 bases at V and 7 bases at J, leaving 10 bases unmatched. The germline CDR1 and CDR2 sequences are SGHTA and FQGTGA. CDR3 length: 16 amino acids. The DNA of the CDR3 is TGTGCCAGCAGCTTCCAAGCGCTAGCGGGAAATAATGAGCAGTTCTTC. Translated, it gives CASSFQALAGNNEQFF.

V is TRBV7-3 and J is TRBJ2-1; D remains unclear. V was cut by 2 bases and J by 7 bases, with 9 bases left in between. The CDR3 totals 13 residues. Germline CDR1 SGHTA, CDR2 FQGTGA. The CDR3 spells CASSLVGMNEQFF. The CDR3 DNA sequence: TGTGCCAGCAGCTTAGTGGGGATGAATGAGCAGTTCTTC.

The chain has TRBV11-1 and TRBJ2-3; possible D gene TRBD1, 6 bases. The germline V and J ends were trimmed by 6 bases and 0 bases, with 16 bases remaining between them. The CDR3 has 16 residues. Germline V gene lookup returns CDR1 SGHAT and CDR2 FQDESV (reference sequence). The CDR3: CASRQDRIFSTDTQYF. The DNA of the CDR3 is TGTGCCAGCAGACAAGACAGGATCTTTAGCACAGATACGCAGTATTTT.

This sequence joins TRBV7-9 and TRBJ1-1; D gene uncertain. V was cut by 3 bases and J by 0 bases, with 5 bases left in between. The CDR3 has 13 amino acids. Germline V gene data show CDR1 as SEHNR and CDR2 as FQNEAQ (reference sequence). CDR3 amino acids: CASSFDLNTEAFF. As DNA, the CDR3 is TGTGCCAGCAGCTTCGATTTGAACACTGAAGCTTTCTTT.

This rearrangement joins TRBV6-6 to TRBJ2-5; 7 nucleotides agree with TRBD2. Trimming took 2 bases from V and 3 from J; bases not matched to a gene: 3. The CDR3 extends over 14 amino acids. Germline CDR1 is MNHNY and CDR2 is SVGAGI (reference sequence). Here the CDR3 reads CASSYGLAEETQYF. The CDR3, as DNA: TGTGCCAGCAGTTACGGGCTAGCGGAAGAGACCCAGTACTTC.

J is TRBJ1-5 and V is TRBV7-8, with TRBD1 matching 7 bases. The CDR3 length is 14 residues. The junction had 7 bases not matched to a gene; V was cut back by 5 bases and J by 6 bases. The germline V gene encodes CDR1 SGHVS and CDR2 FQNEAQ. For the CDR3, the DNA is TGTGCCAGCAGCATAGGGGGCCTAGGTCAGCCCCAGCATTTT. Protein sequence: CASSIGGLGQPQHF.

CDR3 loop: CASSLEVSSGSMGEQYF. CDR3 bases: TGTGCCAGCAGCTTAGAGGTGTCTAGCGGGAGCATGGGCGAGCAGTACTTC. The chain combines TRBV7-3 with TRBJ2-7; 10 nucleotides agree with TRBD2. Germline V gene sequence: CDR1 SGHTA, CDR2 FQGTGA. This CDR3 spans 17 amino acids. Germline trimming cut 2 bases from V and 6 bases from J; bases unmatched to any gene: 13.

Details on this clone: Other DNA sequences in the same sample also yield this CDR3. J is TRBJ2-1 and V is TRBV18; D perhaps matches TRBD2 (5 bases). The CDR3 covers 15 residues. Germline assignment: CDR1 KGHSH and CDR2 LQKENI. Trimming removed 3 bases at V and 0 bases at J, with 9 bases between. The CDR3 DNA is TGTGCCAGCTCACCTCTGGGGAGCTCCTACAATGAGCAGTTCTTC. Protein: CASSPLGSSYNEQFF. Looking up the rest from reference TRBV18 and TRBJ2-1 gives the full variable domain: NAGVMQNPRHLVRRRGQEARLRCSPMKGHSHVYWYRQLPEEGLKFMVYLQKENIIDESGMPKERFSAEFPKEGPSILRIQQVVRGDSAAYFCASSPLGSSYNEQFFGPGTRLTVL.

CDR3: CASSPRGTSDNSPLHF. The CDR3 DNA is TGTGCCAGCAGTCCCAGGGGCACATCGGATAATTCACCCCTCCACTTT. The chain has TRBV7-9 and TRBJ1-6, with D possibly being TRBD1 (6 bases). CDR1 SEHNR and CDR2 FQNEAQ come from the germline V gene (reference sequence). The V end lost 6 bases, the J end lost 5 bases, and 17 bases lay between the germline ends. The CDR3 extends over 16 amino acids.

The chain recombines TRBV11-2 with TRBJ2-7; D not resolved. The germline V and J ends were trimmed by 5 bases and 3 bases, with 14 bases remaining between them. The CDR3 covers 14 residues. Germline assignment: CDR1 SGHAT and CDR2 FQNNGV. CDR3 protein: CASSQGLIDYEQYF. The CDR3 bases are TGTGCCAGCAGCCAAGGATTGATTGACTACGAGCAGTACTTC.

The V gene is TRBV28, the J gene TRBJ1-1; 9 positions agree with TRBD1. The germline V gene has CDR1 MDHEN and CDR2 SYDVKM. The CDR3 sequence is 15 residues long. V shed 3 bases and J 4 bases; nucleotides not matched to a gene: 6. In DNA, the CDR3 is TGTGCCAGCAGTTTCTGGGGACAGGGTCCCACTGAAGCTTTCTTT. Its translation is CASSFWGQGPTEAFF. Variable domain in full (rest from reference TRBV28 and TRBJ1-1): DVKVTQSSRYLVKRTGEKVFLECVQDMDHENMFWYRQDPGLGLRLIYFSYDVKMKEKGDIPEGYSVSREKKERFSLILESASTNQTSMYLCASSFWGQGPTEAFFGQGTRLTVV.

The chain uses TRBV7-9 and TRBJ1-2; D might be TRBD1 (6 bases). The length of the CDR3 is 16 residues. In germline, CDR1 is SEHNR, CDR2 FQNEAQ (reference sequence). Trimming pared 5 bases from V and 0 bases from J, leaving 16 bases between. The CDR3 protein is CASSRQVSTPNYGYTF. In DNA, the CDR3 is TGTGCCAGCAGCCGACAGGTATCCACCCCTAACTATGGCTACACCTTC.